This is a list of T cell receptor beta chains from one sample in a study of T-cell memory formation after mild COVID-19. In TCRdb, the 5' RACE reads were re-called with MiXCR into one record per CDR3 protein. The table lists around 320,000 distinct CDR3 sequences, approximately 14% of them singletons. The specimen sequenced was PBMCs or a T cell subset sorted from them (not recorded which). All receptors come from a man younger than 30 who had mild COVID-19 (a few samples of this study predate the infection). Cell type and time point are not known. Both conserved end residues are part of each CDR3. Fields, in order: V gene, J gene, CDR3 protein.

V gene: TRBV5-1
J gene: TRBJ1-2
CDR3 protein: CASSLPPRQGIYGYTF

V gene: TRBV9
J gene: TRBJ1-1
CDR3 protein: CASSPYGQRNTEAFF

V gene: TRBV21-1
J gene: TRBJ1-3
CDR3 protein: CASSRGTDSGNTIYF

V gene: TRBV18
J gene: TRBJ2-2
CDR3 protein: CASSPRQANTGELFF

V gene: TRBV4-1
J gene: TRBJ2-5
CDR3 protein: CASSATGAQETQYF

V gene: TRBV12-3/TRBV12-4
J gene: TRBJ1-5
CDR3 protein: CASSVLNQPQHF

V gene: TRBV9
J gene: TRBJ2-3
CDR3 protein: CASSVDGNPTDTQYF

V gene: TRBV12-3/TRBV12-4
J gene: TRBJ2-5
CDR3 protein: CASSLRRVLQETQYF

V gene: TRBV7-2
J gene: TRBJ2-1
CDR3 protein: CASSSQFVSGGYGEQFF

V gene: TRBV7-8
J gene: TRBJ2-2
CDR3 protein: CASSHEWGTGELFF

V gene: TRBV20-1
J gene: TRBJ2-1
CDR3 protein: CSAVATNEQFF

V gene: TRBV27
J gene: TRBJ2-1
CDR3 protein: CASIGEGGKSYNEQFF

V gene: TRBV9
J gene: TRBJ2-1
CDR3 protein: CASSVTSVEQFF

V gene: TRBV7-3
J gene: TRBJ2-3
CDR3 protein: CASSQTSDTDTQYF

V gene: TRBV6-5
J gene: TRBJ2-1
CDR3 protein: CATKGGNEQFF

V gene: TRBV20-1
J gene: TRBJ1-1
CDR3 protein: CSASGQANTEAFF

V gene: TRBV15
J gene: TRBJ1-2
CDR3 protein: CATSTDLGYGYTF

V gene: TRBV7-2
J gene: TRBJ2-5
CDR3 protein: CASSPNGFVAQYF

V gene: TRBV4-1
J gene: TRBJ2-3
CDR3 protein: CASSQGTITDTQYF

V gene: TRBV7-9
J gene: TRBJ2-7
CDR3 protein: CASSLASRSSEQYF

V gene: TRBV20-1
J gene: TRBJ2-3
CDR3 protein: CSAARLGTSTDTQYF

V gene: TRBV4-3
J gene: TRBJ2-1
CDR3 protein: CASSQRQGNEQFF

V gene: TRBV24-1
J gene: TRBJ2-1
CDR3 protein: CATRPRTSGPYNEQFF

V gene: TRBV7-3
J gene: TRBJ2-1
CDR3 protein: CASGTSAYNEQFF

V gene: TRBV19
J gene: TRBJ2-1
CDR3 protein: CASMGGNEQFF

V gene: TRBV5-1
J gene: TRBJ1-1
CDR3 protein: CASSPGFGNTEAFF

V gene: TRBV7-6
J gene: TRBJ1-2
CDR3 protein: CASSQSGTSYGYTF

V gene: TRBV12-3/TRBV12-4
J gene: TRBJ1-3
CDR3 protein: CASSPRSGNTIYF

V gene: TRBV7-9
J gene: TRBJ2-3
CDR3 protein: CASSLQGGETDTQYF

V gene: TRBV12-3/TRBV12-4
J gene: TRBJ2-2
CDR3 protein: CASSFLASGGYTGELFF